One and the same sample provided the 15 T cell receptor beta chains below, sequenced in a study of metastatic and nonmetastatic thyroid tumors. All patients were untreated before thyroid surgery. TCRdb re-called clones from the PCR reads using MiXCR. Of about 8,700 clones listed, about 28% are singletons. The specimen sequenced was adjacent normal tissue. The receptor set was obtained from a female donor with papillary thyroid cancer or a benign thyroid nodule (not recorded which). Some clones in this sample may be carry-over from other donors' samples.

This chain joins TRBV7-6 and TRBJ2-3, with 9 bases matching TRBD1. The J segment lost 8 bases and the V segment lost 1 base, leaving 7 bases of the junction unmatched. The CDR3 is 15 residues long. Germline V gives CDR1 SGHVS, CDR2 FNYEAQ. The chain's CDR3 is CASSLGQGELTTQYF. The CDR3 nucleotides are TGTGCCAGCAGCTTAGGACAGGGGGAGTTGACTACGCAGTATTTT.

In its sample, this clone ranks as medium-sized. The CDR3 loop reads CSAKGGTSTDTQYF. Here the CDR3 DNA reads TGCAGTGCTAAAGGCGGGACTAGCACAGATACGCAGTATTTT. The rearrangement uses TRBV20-1 and TRBJ2-3; weak D call: TRBD2 (6 bases). V lost 4 bases and J lost 0, with 11 bases in between. This CDR3 has 14 amino acids. The germline CDR1 and CDR2 sequences are DFQATT and SNEGSKA (reference sequence).

Concerning this clone itself: One end of the junction is discordant with germline, which a read error may explain. The chain combines TRBV11-1 with TRBJ2-3; TRBD2 aligns across 8 bases. CDR3 size: 17 residues. In germline, CDR1 is SGHAT, CDR2 FQDESV (reference sequence). CDR3 DNA: TGTGCCAGCAGCTTATGTAGAGCGGGGGCCCGCACGGATACACAGTATTTT. Translated: CASSLCRAGARTDTQYF.

A remark on this clone: Without the conserved terminal phenylalanine or tryptophan, this CDR3 likely stems from a read error. The CDR3 spells CASSRVTGADTEAFL. For the CDR3, the DNA is TGTGCCAGCAGCCGAGTGACGGGGGCGGACACTGAAGCTTTCCTT. V and J are TRBV7-9 and TRBJ1-1; TRBD1 might be the D (6 bases). The CDR3 is made up of 15 amino acids. Germline values: CDR1 SEHNR, CDR2 FQNEAQ (reference sequence). Trimming shortened V by 5 bases and J by 3 bases, and 16 bases separated the two germline ends.

The chain couples TRBV29-1 to TRBJ2-7; 10 bases map to TRBD2. J gave up 4 bases and V 5 bases, and 2 bases lay outside the gene matches. The CDR3 contains 12 residues. Germline V gene data show CDR1 as SQVTM and CDR2 as ANQGSEA. CDR3 in amino acids: CSVRTSGYEQYF. CDR3 sequence (DNA): TGCAGCGTTAGGACTAGCGGTTACGAGCAGTACTTC.

This clone has more than one count but fewer than ten. This chain links TRBV11-2 with TRBJ1-6; 9 bases line up with TRBD1. Germline V gives CDR1 SGHAT, CDR2 FQNNGV. V lost 2 bases to trimming and J lost 9 bases; unmatched junction nucleotides: 8. The CDR3 length is 16 residues. The DNA of the CDR3 is TGTGCCAGCAGCTTAAAGTCCGGGACAGGGTTTTCACCCCTCCACTTT. It is translated as CASSLKSGTGFSPLHF. The full variable domain, with the rest looked up from reference TRBV11-2 and TRBJ1-6, is EAGVAQSPRYKIIEKRQSVAFWCNPISGHATLYWYQQILGQGPKLLIQFQNNGVVDDSQLPKDRFSAERLKGVDSTLKIQPAKLEDSAVYLCASSLKSGTGFSPLHFGNGTRLTVT.

This chain uses TRBV9 with TRBJ2-1; D is possibly TRBD1 (6 bases). Germline-derived CDR1 and CDR2 are SGDLS and YYNGEE. The CDR3 length is 16 residues. V was trimmed by 3 bases and J by 5 bases, leaving 18 bases between them. The CDR3 DNA follows: TGTGCCAGCAGCGAACATACGGGACACCTTAACAATGAGCAGTTCTTC. Protein: CASSEHTGHLNNEQFF. Together with reference TRBV9 and TRBJ2-1, the CDR3 gives the full variable domain: DSGVTQTPKHLITATGQRVTLRCSPRSGDLSVYWYQQSLDQGLQFLIQYYNGEERAKGNILERFSAQQFPDLHSELNLSSLELGDSALYFCASSEHTGHLNNEQFFGPGTRLTVL.

By share of the sample, this clone is medium-sized. The CDR3 region has the DNA TGTGCCAGCAGTTACCAGGGGGCGGTAAGAGCTTTCTTT. It is translated as CASSYQGAVRAFF. The rearrangement uses TRBV6-2 or TRBV6-3 and TRBJ1-1; 8 bases line up with TRBD1. Germline CDR1 MNHEY, CDR2 SVGEGT. The V and J ends lost 2 bases and 10 bases, in that order; junction bases with no gene match: 6. This CDR3 spans 13 amino acids.

This clone was seen a handful of times. This chain joins TRBV12-3 or TRBV12-4 and TRBJ1-2; perhaps TRBD1 as D (5 bases). Between the trimmed V and J ends, which lost 6 bases and 7 bases, there was a span of 15 bases. This CDR3 region has 13 residues. Here the CDR3 reads CASRYGGPFGYTF. CDR3 in DNA: TGTGCCAGCAGATACGGGGGTCCGTTTGGCTACACCTTC.

This clone turned up a few times. The chain joins TRBV6-1 to TRBJ2-7; 9 bases match TRBD1. In germline, CDR1 is MNHNS, CDR2 SASEGT. This CDR3 comprises 17 residues. V lost 7 bases to trimming and J lost 0 bases; unmatched junction nucleotides: 13. CDR3 sequence (DNA): TGTGCCAGCACCTCTACACCGGGACAGGGAAACTCCTACGAGCAGTACTTC. Amino acids: CASTSTPGQGNSYEQYF.

V gene TRBV7-9 combines with J gene TRBJ2-7; 11 bases are a match to TRBD1. Germline trimming cut 5 bases from V and 3 bases from J; bases unmatched to any gene: 6. Germline lookup yields CDR1 SEHNR and CDR2 FQNEAQ (reference sequence). The CDR3 is 15 amino acids. This CDR3 is CASSSGTGGSYEQYF. The CDR3 DNA is TGTGCCAGCAGCAGCGGGACAGGGGGAAGCTACGAGCAGTACTTC.

This clone showed up just a few times. The chain combines TRBV6-1 with TRBJ2-1, with D possibly being TRBD2 (5 bases). The CDR3 extends over 17 amino acids. CDR1 is MNHNS and CDR2 is SASEGT in the germline V gene. Trimming took 1 base from V and 2 from J, leaving 15 bases between them. The CDR3 DNA reads as TGTGCCAGCAGTGAAGAGGTGAGGACTTCGCCCTACAATGAGCAGTTCTTC. It is translated as CASSEEVRTSPYNEQFF.

By proportion, this clone is medium-sized (0.01 to 0.1%). This chain connects TRBV20-1 to TRBJ1-4; D is undetermined. V lost 2 bases, J lost 2 bases, and 6 bases lay in between. Germline V gene data show CDR1 as DFQATT and CDR2 as SNEGSKA (reference sequence). The CDR3 spans 13 residues. For the CDR3, the DNA is TGCAGTGCTAGACGCCCGACTAATGAAAAACTGTTTTTT. Its translation is CSARRPTNEKLFF.

The V gene is TRBV6-2 or TRBV6-3, the J gene TRBJ1-1; unclear D gene. The length of the CDR3 is 12 residues. Deletions cut 2 bases from V and 4 bases from J, with 5 bases between. Per germline, CDR1 MNHEY and CDR2 SVGEGT. CDR3 nucleotide sequence: TGTGCCAGCAGTTACGGGTTCACTGAAGCTTTCTTT. Translating it yields CASSYGFTEAFF.

This clone was observed a single time. The chain recombines TRBV7-2 with TRBJ2-7; tentatively, D is TRBD2 (6 bases). V gave up 7 bases and J gave up 5 bases, with 15 bases separating them. Germline V CDR1 and CDR2: SGHTA, FQGNSA. The CDR3 totals 13 residues. CDR3 sequence reads: CASTLWGGNEQYF. CDR3 DNA: TGTGCCAGCACCCTGTGGGGAGGAAACGAGCAGTACTTC.